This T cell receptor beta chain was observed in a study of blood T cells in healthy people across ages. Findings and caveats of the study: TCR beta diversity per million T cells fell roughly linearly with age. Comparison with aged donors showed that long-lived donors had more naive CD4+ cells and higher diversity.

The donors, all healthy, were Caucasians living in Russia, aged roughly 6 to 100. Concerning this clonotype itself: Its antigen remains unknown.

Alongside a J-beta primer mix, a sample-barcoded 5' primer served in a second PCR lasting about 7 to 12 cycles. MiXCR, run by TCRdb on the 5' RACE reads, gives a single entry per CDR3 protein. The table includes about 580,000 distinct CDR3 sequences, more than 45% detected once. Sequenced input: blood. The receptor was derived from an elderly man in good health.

DNA for the CDR3: TGCAGTGCTAGAGAGAGCGGGACGGAGCAGTTCTTC. Its protein product is CSARESGTEQFF. The chain links TRBV20-1 to TRBJ2-1; TRBD2 aligns across 7 bases. Germline V gene sequence: CDR1 DFQATT, CDR2 SNEGSKA (reference sequence). The CDR3 covers 12 residues. Trimming removed 0 bases from V and 10 bases from J; junction bases left unmatched: 3.